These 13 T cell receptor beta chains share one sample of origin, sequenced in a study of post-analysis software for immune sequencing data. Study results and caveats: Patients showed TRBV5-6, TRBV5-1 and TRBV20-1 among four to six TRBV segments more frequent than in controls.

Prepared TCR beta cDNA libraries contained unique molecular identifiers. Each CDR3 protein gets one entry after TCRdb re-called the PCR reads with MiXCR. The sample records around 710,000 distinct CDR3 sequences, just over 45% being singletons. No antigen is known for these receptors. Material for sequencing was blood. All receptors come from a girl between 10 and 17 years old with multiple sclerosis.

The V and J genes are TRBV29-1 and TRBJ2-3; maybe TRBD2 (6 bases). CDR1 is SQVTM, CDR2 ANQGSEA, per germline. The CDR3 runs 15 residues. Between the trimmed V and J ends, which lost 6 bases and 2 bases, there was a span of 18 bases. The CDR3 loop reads CSVSPAGSITDTQYF. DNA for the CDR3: TGCAGCGTGTCCCCCGCCGGGAGTATCACAGATACGCAGTATTTT.

CDR3 nucleotide sequence: TGTGCCAGCAGCTTGTTGGCAGGCCGACTCCAGGAGGGTACGCAGTATTTT. This translates into CASSLLAGRLQEGTQYF. This chain connects TRBV5-6 to TRBJ2-3; tentative D call: TRBD2 (6 bases). Looked up from germline, CDR1 is SGHDT and CDR2 is YYEEEE. CDR3 length equals 17 residues. V was trimmed by 1 base and J by 8 bases, leaving 23 bases between them.

The CDR3, as DNA: TGTGCTAGCTGGGAGTCTCACTCCTACAATGAGCAGTTCTTC. Its protein is CASWESHSYNEQFF. This sequence joins TRBV7-9 and TRBJ2-1; the D gene is possibly TRBD2 (5 bases). The CDR3 runs to 14 residues. The germline V gene encodes CDR1 SEHNR and CDR2 FQNEAQ (reference sequence).

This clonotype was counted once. The CDR3 here is CASSITVDEQFF. The CDR3 DNA sequence: TGTGCCAGCAGCATTACAGTAGATGAGCAGTTCTTC. The chain combines TRBV7-9 with TRBJ2-1; D unresolved. Germline V CDR1 and CDR2: SEHNR, FQNEAQ (reference sequence). Trimming removed 5 bases at V and 8 bases at J, with 10 bases between. There are 12 residues in the CDR3.

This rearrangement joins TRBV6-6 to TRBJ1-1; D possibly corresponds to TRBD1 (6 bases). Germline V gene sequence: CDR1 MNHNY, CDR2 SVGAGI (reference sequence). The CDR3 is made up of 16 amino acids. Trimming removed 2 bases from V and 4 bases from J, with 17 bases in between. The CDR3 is CASSYLSRGAGTEAFF. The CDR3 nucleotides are TGTGCCAGCAGTTACCTATCCCGGGGGGCTGGCACTGAAGCTTTCTTT.

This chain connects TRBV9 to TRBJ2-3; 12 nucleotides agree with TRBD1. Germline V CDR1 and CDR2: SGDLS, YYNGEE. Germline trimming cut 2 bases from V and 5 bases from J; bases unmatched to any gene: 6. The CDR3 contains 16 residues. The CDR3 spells CASSVRDRGRVDTQYF. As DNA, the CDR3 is TGTGCCAGCAGCGTTCGGGACAGGGGGCGCGTAGATACGCAGTATTTT.

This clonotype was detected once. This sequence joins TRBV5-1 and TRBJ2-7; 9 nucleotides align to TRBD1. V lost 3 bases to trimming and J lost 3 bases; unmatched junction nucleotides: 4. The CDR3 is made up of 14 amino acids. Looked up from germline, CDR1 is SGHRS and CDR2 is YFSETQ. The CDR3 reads CASSWRQGDYEQYF. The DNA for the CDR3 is TGCGCCAGCAGCTGGAGACAGGGGGACTACGAGCAGTACTTC.

Here the CDR3 reads CASSFVGLSNEQFF. DNA of the CDR3: TGTGCCAGCAGTTTCGTGGGACTTAGCAATGAGCAGTTCTTC. This rearrangement joins TRBV12-3 or TRBV12-4 to TRBJ2-1, with TRBD2 as a possible D gene (6 bases). The CDR3 extends over 14 amino acids. Trimming stripped 3 bases from V and 6 bases from J, with 12 bases between.

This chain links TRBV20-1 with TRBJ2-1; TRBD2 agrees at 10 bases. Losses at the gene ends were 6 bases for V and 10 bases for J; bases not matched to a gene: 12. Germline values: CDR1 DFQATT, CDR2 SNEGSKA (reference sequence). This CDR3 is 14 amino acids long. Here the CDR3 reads CSALTSGTSGEQFF. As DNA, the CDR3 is TGCAGTGCACTAACTAGCGGGACATCCGGAGAGCAGTTCTTC.

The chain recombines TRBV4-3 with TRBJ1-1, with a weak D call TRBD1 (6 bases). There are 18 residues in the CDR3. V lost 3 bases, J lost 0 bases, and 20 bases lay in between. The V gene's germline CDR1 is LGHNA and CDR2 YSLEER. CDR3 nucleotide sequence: TGCGCCAGCAGCCAGGGTCCAGGGGTCCCTGTGATGAACACTGAAGCTTTCTTT. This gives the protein CASSQGPGVPVMNTEAFF.

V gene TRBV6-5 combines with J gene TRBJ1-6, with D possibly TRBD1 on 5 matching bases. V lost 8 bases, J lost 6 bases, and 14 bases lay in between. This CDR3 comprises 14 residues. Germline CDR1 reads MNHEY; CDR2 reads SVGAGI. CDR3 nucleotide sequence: TGTGCCAGCCACCAAGGGGTTACTAATTCACCCCTCCACTTT. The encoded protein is CASHQGVTNSPLHF.

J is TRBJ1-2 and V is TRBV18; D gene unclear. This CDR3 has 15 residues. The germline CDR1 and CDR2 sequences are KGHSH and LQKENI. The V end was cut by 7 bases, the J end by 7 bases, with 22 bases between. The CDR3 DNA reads TGTGCCAGCTTCCAGAGTTGGGGAAACAAAGGTGGCTACACCTTC. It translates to CASFQSWGNKGGYTF.

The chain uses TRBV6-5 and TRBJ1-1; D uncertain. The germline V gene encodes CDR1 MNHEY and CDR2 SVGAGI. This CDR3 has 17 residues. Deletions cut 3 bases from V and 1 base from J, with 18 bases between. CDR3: CASSYDGLSGRNTEAFF. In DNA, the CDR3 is TGTGCCAGCAGTTATGATGGGTTGTCTGGGCGGAACACTGAAGCTTTCTTT.